The 27 T cell receptor beta chains below all came from one sample that was sequenced in a study of molecular identifiers for immune sequencing clone quantification (dated by TCRdb to 2016 to 2019). Library prep was done by PCR. Sequencing was performed on a NextSeq 500. TCRdb applied fastp at Q25 and MiXCR to the public reads, then kept only in-frame beta chains. Merged by CDR3 protein, the rows form single entries marked with the most common genes and DNA. Within this sample are some 100,000 distinct CDR3 sequences, with 36% of them counted one time only. The ten biggest clones cover roughly 4.2% of the sample. Sequences were obtained from naive CD8+ T cells from blood, with Jurkat cell RNA spiked in. The cell subset or site label, read with the paper, signifies: FACS-sorted CD8+CD4-CCR7+CD45RA+ naive T cells. Source of these receptors: a human donor in good health. Some libraries in this study had Jurkat cell RNA spiked in.

The rearrangement uses TRBV6-1 and TRBJ2-2, with D possibly being TRBD1 (5 bases). CDR3 length equals 17 residues. Per germline, CDR1 MNHNS and CDR2 SASEGT. The V gene lost 4 bases and the J gene lost 6 bases, with 21 bases spanning the gap. The CDR3 protein is CASSGSGKGDGSGELFF. In DNA form, the CDR3 reads TGTGCCAGCAGTGGATCAGGGAAAGGGGATGGATCCGGGGAGCTGTTTTTT.

Turning to this clonotype: Possible read error: a much larger clone is one base away. The V and J genes are TRBV7-9 and TRBJ1-1, with D unresolved. The CDR3 runs 12 residues. V shed 5 bases and J shed 3 bases, with 7 bases lying between them. The germline V gene has CDR1 SEHNR and CDR2 FQNEAQ (reference sequence). The CDR3 DNA reads as TGTGCCAGCAGCCCCACCGACACTGAAGCTTTCTTT. Its translation is CASSPTDTEAFF.

This chain joins TRBV6-2 or TRBV6-3 and TRBJ2-2; TRBD2 matches at 13 bases. The V gene's germline CDR1 is MNHEY and CDR2 SVGEGT. V was clipped by 6 bases and J by 4 bases; unmatched bases: 2. The CDR3 extends over 15 amino acids. For the CDR3, the DNA is TGTGCCAGCAGGGGACTAGCGGGACTCACCGGGGAGCTGTTTTTT. Its translation is CASRGLAGLTGELFF.

This clonotype was seen more than once but under ten times. The rearrangement links TRBV19 to TRBJ2-7; D not certain. V shed 1 base and J shed 5 bases, with 15 bases lying between them. CDR1 is LNHDA, CDR2 SQIVND, per germline (reference sequence). There are 15 residues in the CDR3. The CDR3 spells CASSIVGAGPHEQYF. For the CDR3, the DNA is TGTGCCAGTAGTATAGTTGGAGCCGGCCCCCACGAGCAGTACTTC.

The chain uses TRBV4-2 and TRBJ2-7; TRBD2 aligns across 11 bases. This CDR3 is 16 amino acids long. V was pared by 3 bases and J by 3 bases, with 7 bases of the junction left unmatched. From germline, CDR1 is LGHNA and CDR2 YNFKEQ. The CDR3: CASSQVLAGGFYEQYF. In nucleotides, the CDR3 is TGTGCCAGCAGCCAGGTTCTAGCGGGAGGCTTCTACGAGCAGTACTTC.

A remark on this clonotype: A much larger clone sits a single nucleotide away, making a read error possible. The chain uses TRBV28 and TRBJ2-7, with D uncertain. The CDR3 consists of 13 residues. Germline-derived CDR1 and CDR2 are MDHEN and SYDVKM. CDR3: CASSSPRYYELYF. Here the CDR3 DNA reads TGTGCCAGCAGTTCCCCCCGGTACTACGAGCTGTACTTC.

This clonotype was recorded a few times. This chain connects TRBV28 to TRBJ2-7, with D unclear. Looked up from germline, CDR1 is MDHEN and CDR2 is SYDVKM. The CDR3 is 13 amino acids. Trimming removed 3 bases at V and 0 bases at J, with 6 bases between. CDR3 coding DNA: TGTGCCAGCAGTTTTCCCCCCTCCTACGAGCAGTACTTC. Its protein is CASSFPPSYEQYF.

The sample holds a few counts of this clonotype. Just one base apart from a much larger clone, this may be a read error. The gene calls are TRBV7-9 and TRBJ1-2; D is unresolved. Germline lookup yields CDR1 SEHNR and CDR2 FQNEAQ (reference sequence). This CDR3 spans 11 amino acids. DNA of the CDR3: TGTGCCAGCAGCCCGAACCATGGCTACGCCTTC. Translation gives CASSPNHGYAF.

Concerning this clonotype: A read error may explain this, as a much larger clone is one base away. The genes are TRBV29-1 and TRBJ1-3, with unresolved D. This CDR3 has 17 residues. Germline values: CDR1 SQVTM, CDR2 ANQGSEA. The CDR3 DNA is TGCGGCGTTGAAGTAGGAAAGTGGGGTCCCTCTGGAAACACCATATATTTT. Translation gives CGVEVGKWGPSGNTIYF.

This clonotype has ten or more counts. The J gene is TRBJ1-3, the V gene TRBV12-3 or TRBV12-4, with D perhaps TRBD1 (6 bases). This CDR3 is 16 amino acids long. V was pared by 6 bases and J by 3 bases, with 18 bases between. CDR3 in amino acids: CASRPGAGGVGNTIYF. For the CDR3, the DNA is TGTGCCAGCAGACCAGGAGCCGGGGGCGTTGGAAACACCATATATTTT.

A remark on this clonotype: Just one base apart from a much larger clone, this may be a read error. In this CDR3 the conserved last residue, phenylalanine or tryptophan, is missing, so a read error is likely. The gene calls are TRBV7-8 and TRBJ2-3; D perhaps matches TRBD2 (5 bases). There are 18 residues in the CDR3. V lost 5 bases, J lost 0 bases, and 21 bases lay in between. CDR1 is SGHVS and CDR2 is FQNEAQ in the germline V gene. CDR3 nucleotide sequence: TGTGCCAGCAGCCCCACTAGTGGGATCCTCACTAGCACAGATACGCAGTATATT. Its translation is CASSPTSGILTSTDTQYI.

The genes are TRBV4-2 and TRBJ2-1; 13 bases align to TRBD2. The V gene's germline CDR1 is LGHNA and CDR2 YNFKEQ. The CDR3 consists of 16 residues. Trimming removed 4 bases from V and 7 bases from J; junction bases left unmatched: 7. CDR3 in amino acids: CASSRTTSGRGNEQFF. DNA of the CDR3: TGTGCCAGCAGCCGAACCACTAGCGGGAGGGGGAATGAGCAGTTCTTC.

About this clonotype: An end of the junction does not agree with germline; a read error may underlie this. The V gene is TRBV29-1, the J gene TRBJ2-2, with D maybe TRBD2 (5 bases). This CDR3 is 14 amino acids long. The germline CDR1 and CDR2 sequences are SQVTM and ANQGSEA. The CDR3 bases are TGCAGCGTTGAGCCTTGCTTGAACACCGGGGAGCCGTTTTTT. It encodes CSVEPCLNTGEPFF.

This chain joins TRBV7-9 and TRBJ2-5; D gene uncertain. The CDR3 consists of 16 residues. V lost 0 bases, J lost 5 bases, and 16 bases lay in between. Germline-derived CDR1 and CDR2 are SEHNR and FQNEAQ (reference sequence). The CDR3, as DNA: TGTGCCAGCAGCTTAGCAGTGTTGAGGCCAGACGAGACCCAGTACTTC. Protein sequence: CASSLAVLRPDETQYF.

This clonotype was detected ten times or more. The chain links TRBV5-1 to TRBJ1-1; TRBD1 matches 7 bases. Trimming took 4 bases from V and 10 from J; bases not matched to a gene: 13. This CDR3 has 14 residues. The germline V gene encodes CDR1 SGHRS and CDR2 YFSETQ. CDR3 loop: CASSRDAQGFGAFF. In DNA, the CDR3 is TGCGCCAGCAGCCGAGACGCACAGGGGTTTGGAGCTTTCTTT. Drawing the rest from reference TRBV5-1 and TRBJ1-1, the complete variable domain is KAGVTQTPRYLIKTRGQQVTLSCSPISGHRSVSWYQQTPGQGLQFLFEYFSETQRNKGNFPGRFSGRQFSNSRSEMNVSTLELGDSALYLCASSRDAQGFGAFFGQGTRLTVV.

The genes are TRBV19 and TRBJ2-1; D is unclear. Germline V gene data show CDR1 as LNHDA and CDR2 as SQIVND (reference sequence). Trimming cost V 5 bases and J 0 bases, with 11 bases left between them. The CDR3 is made up of 15 amino acids. CDR3 in amino acids: CASSVSPSSYNEQFF. The CDR3 bases are TGTGCCAGTAGTGTTTCGCCAAGCTCCTACAATGAGCAGTTCTTC.

This clonotype was counted a few times. This chain joins TRBV12-3 or TRBV12-4 and TRBJ2-2; D call uncertain. Trimming took 6 bases from V and 0 from J, leaving 8 bases between them. The CDR3 runs to 14 residues. CDR3 amino acids: CASSHRPNTGELFF. As DNA, the CDR3 is TGTGCCAGCAGCCATAGACCGAACACCGGGGAGCTGTTTTTT.

Of note for this clonotype: One end of the junction fails to match germline, which may point to a read error. This chain links TRBV9 with TRBJ2-2, with D perhaps TRBD2 (6 bases). The CDR3 has 11 amino acids. CDR1 SGDLS and CDR2 YYNGEE come from the germline V gene. CDR3 in DNA: TGTGCCAGCCGCGTAGGCGGGGAGCAGTTTTTT. Protein product: CASRVGGEQFF.

This clonotype was counted ten times or more. J is TRBJ1-5 and V is TRBV27; the D is unclear. V lost 3 bases and J 4 bases, leaving 10 bases between the germline ends. The CDR3 extends over 14 amino acids. Germline CDR1 reads MNHEY; CDR2 reads SMNVEV (reference sequence). The CDR3 is CASSFWGPNQPQHF. The CDR3 DNA sequence: TGTGCCAGCAGTTTTTGGGGTCCTAATCAGCCCCAGCATTTT.

The gene calls are TRBV6-5 and TRBJ2-7, with 10 bases that match TRBD1. V shed 5 bases and J 10 bases; nucleotides not matched to a gene: 14. Germline V lookup: CDR1 MNHEY, CDR2 SVGAGI. The CDR3 is 15 residues long. The CDR3 is CASSTGYGQGVDQYF. In nucleotides, the CDR3 is TGTGCCAGCAGTACGGGTTATGGACAGGGGGTTGATCAGTACTTC.

The V and J genes are TRBV5-1 and TRBJ2-7; D is possibly TRBD1 (5 bases). The J call may not be correct, given that the DNA end is closer to TRBJ2-1. The CDR3 is made up of 18 amino acids. The germline V gene has CDR1 SGHRS and CDR2 YFSETQ. The CDR3 DNA reads as TGCGCCAGCAGCGGCGACGGCCACACCCCTGACAGATCCTACGAGCAGTTCTTC. This encodes CASSGDGHTPDRSYEQFF.

This clonotype was seen at least ten times. The rearrangement links TRBV9 to TRBJ2-7; perhaps TRBD1 as D (6 bases). V was trimmed by 4 bases and J by 1 base, leaving 15 bases between them. The germline CDR1 and CDR2 sequences are SGDLS and YYNGEE. The CDR3 covers 15 residues. The CDR3 region has the DNA TGTGCCAGCAGCCCGGGGCCCCAGGGGTCCTACGAGCAGTACTTC. Protein sequence: CASSPGPQGSYEQYF.

This clonotype occurred a few times. The genes are TRBV27 and TRBJ2-6, with unresolved D. CDR1 and CDR2 (germline): MNHEY, SMNVEV (reference sequence). This CDR3 spans 19 amino acids. Trimming shortened V by 1 base and J by 0 bases, and 16 bases separated the two germline ends. CDR3 in amino acids: CASSLFSGFVYSGANVLTF. The CDR3 region has the DNA TGTGCCAGCAGTTTATTTTCGGGTTTCGTTTACTCTGGGGCCAACGTCCTGACTTTC.

The V call is TRBV13, the J call TRBJ2-7, with D uncertain. V lost 3 bases and J lost 0, with 9 bases in between. The length of the CDR3 is 14 residues. Germline V CDR1 and CDR2: PRHDT, FYEKMQ (reference sequence). In DNA form, the CDR3 reads TGTGCCAGCAGCTTTCTAGAAAACTCCTACGAGCAGTACTTC. Its protein product is CASSFLENSYEQYF.

On this clonotype itself: The junction differs from germline at one of its ends, possibly a read error. The gene calls are TRBV2 and TRBJ1-1; D perhaps matches TRBD1 (6 bases). This CDR3 is 15 amino acids long. The germline V gene encodes CDR1 SNHLY and CDR2 FYNNEI. The CDR3 nucleotides read TGTGCCAGCATGGGGGGGCAGGTCATGAACACTGTAGCTTTCTTT. Protein: CASMGGQVMNTVAFF.

This clonotype was counted at least ten times. The chain couples TRBV4-3 to TRBJ2-7; a weak D match, TRBD1 (6 bases). The CDR3 has 13 residues. The V and J ends lost 1 base and 3 bases respectively, with 7 bases between them. In germline, CDR1 is LGHNA, CDR2 YSLEER. CDR3 sequence reads: CASSQADSYEQYF. In DNA form, the CDR3 reads TGCGCCAGCAGCCAAGCGGACAGCTACGAGCAGTACTTC.

With regard to this clonotype: Here the CDR3 omits its conserved ending phenylalanine or tryptophan, so a read error is the likely source. This rearrangement joins TRBV5-6 to TRBJ2-7; D gene ambiguous. Germline V gene sequence: CDR1 SGHDT, CDR2 YYEEEE. The CDR3 consists of 11 residues. With 5 bases removed from V and 6 bases from J, the gap between germline ends came to 9 bases. CDR3: CASSTRTEQYY. As DNA, the CDR3 is TGTGCCAGCAGTACCCGGACCGAGCAGTACTAC.